The 18 T cell receptor beta chains presented below share a single source sample, sequenced in a study of beta chain features in type 1 diabetes. Study-wide results and limits: Moderately but significantly shorter TCRB CDR3s were found in Type 1 diabetes patients in all four CD4+ subsets.

Their target antigens are unknown. As every portion of the isolated RNA was reverse transcribed, the sequencing read expressed TCRB transcripts. TCRdb keeps only in-frame clones here, not all; method: immunoSEQ multiplex PCR. The table shows under 400,000 clones, with around an eighth occurring only once. The specimen sequenced was naive CD4+ T cells from blood. These receptor sequences come from a woman between 18 and 29 years old with type 1 diabetes.

Comments on this clone: Other DNA sequences of this sample code for an identical CDR3. V is TRBV5-1 and J is TRBJ2-3, with TRBD1 matching 8 bases. Unmatched junction bases numbered 7, after V lost 4 bases and J lost 6 bases. Germline loops: CDR1 SGHRS, CDR2 YFSETQ. This CDR3 comprises 14 residues. The CDR3 loop reads CASSLGQAPDTQYF. The CDR3 DNA sequence: TGCGCCAGCAGCCTGGGACAGGCACCCGATACGCAGTATTTT. The whole variable domain, remainder taken from reference TRBV5-1 and TRBJ2-3, is KAGVTQTPRYLIKTRGQQVTLSCSPISGHRSVSWYQQTPGQGLQFLFEYFSETQRNKGNFPGRFSGRQFSNSRSEMNVSTLELGDSALYLCASSLGQAPDTQYFGPGTRLTVL.

The rearrangement uses TRBV19 and TRBJ1-1; unclear D gene. This CDR3 is 14 amino acids long. V shed 4 bases and J shed 6 bases, with 15 bases lying between them. CDR1 and CDR2 (germline): LNHDA, SQIVND (reference sequence). The CDR3 DNA is TGTGCCAGTAGTACTCCGGGTGAGACCGCTGAAGCTTTCTTT. As protein: CASSTPGETAEAFF.

A few counts support this clone. The J gene is TRBJ2-7, the V gene TRBV7-2; D is unresolved. CDR3 length: 18 amino acids. CDR1 is SGHTA and CDR2 is FQGNSA in the germline V gene. The V end lost 5 bases, the J end lost 2 bases, and 25 bases lay between the germline ends. CDR3 DNA sequence: TGTGCCAGCAGCCCTGCCCAAGTAGGCAGGCTACTTCCCTACGAGCAGTACTTC. Amino acid sequence: CASSPAQVGRLLPYEQYF.

The V and J genes are TRBV7-2 and TRBJ2-7, with no clear D. This CDR3 spans 13 amino acids. Germline V CDR1 and CDR2: SGHTA, FQGNSA. Trimming stripped 5 bases from V and 4 bases from J, with 12 bases between. CDR3 region: CASSPREEYEQYF. CDR3 nucleotide sequence: TGTGCCAGCAGCCCGAGAGAGGAATACGAGCAGTACTTC.

Only a few counts were recorded for this clone. Additional DNA sequences in this sample encode the identical CDR3. This chain connects TRBV7-8 to TRBJ2-5, with a weak D call TRBD1 (6 bases). CDR3 length: 14 residues. Trimming took 5 bases from V and 2 from J, leaving 12 bases between them. CDR1 SGHVS and CDR2 FQNEAQ come from the germline V gene. The DNA of the CDR3 is TGTGCCAGCAGCCTCGGGACAACTCAAGAGACCCAGTACTTC. Protein product: CASSLGTTQETQYF.

The V and J genes are TRBV25-1 and TRBJ2-1, with TRBD2 as a possible D gene (6 bases). Trimming stripped 2 bases from V and 0 bases from J, with 8 bases between. The CDR3 covers 15 residues. From germline, CDR1 is MGHDK and CDR2 SYGVNS. Here the CDR3 DNA reads TGTGCCAGCAGTGAACCCGGGGGCTCCTACAATGAGCAGTTCTTC. Encoded protein: CASSEPGGSYNEQFF.

This clone was seen only a few times. The J gene is TRBJ2-1, the V gene TRBV7-9, with 8 bases fitting TRBD2. J was trimmed by 8 bases and V by 7 bases; bases with no gene match: 10. This CDR3 is built from 14 residues. In germline, CDR1 is SEHNR, CDR2 FQNEAQ (reference sequence). Written as DNA, the CDR3 is TGTGCCAGCACACCCCAGCGGGAGAGCTATGAGCAGTTCTTC. This gives the protein CASTPQRESYEQFF. Based on the CDR3 plus reference TRBV7-9 and TRBJ2-1, the full variable domain is DTGVSQNPRHKITKRGQNVTFRCDPISEHNRLYWYRQTLGQGPEFLTYFQNEAQLEKSRLLSDRFSAERPKGSFSTLEIQRTEQGDSAMYLCASTPQRESYEQFFGPGTRLTVL.

This clone turned up a few times. This chain links TRBV29-1 with TRBJ2-3, with 8 bases lining up with TRBD1. This CDR3 spans 14 amino acids. Germline trimming cut 6 bases from V and 0 bases from J; bases unmatched to any gene: 5. CDR1 and CDR2 (germline): SQVTM, ANQGSEA. The CDR3 nucleotides read TGCAGCGTCACCGGGACAGGCAGCACAGATACGCAGTATTTT. It yields the protein CSVTGTGSTDTQYF.

This clone turned up a few times. The chain couples TRBV7-9 to TRBJ1-1; TRBD1 matches 7 bases. This CDR3 has 13 amino acids. Germline V gene sequence: CDR1 SEHNR, CDR2 FQNEAQ (reference sequence). The J segment lost 8 bases and the V segment lost 5 bases, leaving 8 bases of the junction unmatched. Written as DNA, the CDR3 is TGTGCCAGCAGCCAGGGGGAATCTGTCGAAGCTTTCTTT. It codes for CASSQGESVEAFF.

There are a few counts of this clone. CDR3 in amino acids: CASSHREAHGNGYTF. In DNA, the CDR3 is TGTGCCAGCTCACATCGAGAGGCTCACGGGAATGGCTACACCTTC. V is TRBV18 and J is TRBJ1-2; no reliable D call. The CDR3 has 15 amino acids. The germline V gene has CDR1 KGHSH and CDR2 LQKENI. V lost 4 bases, J lost 6 bases, and 18 bases lay in between.

This clone was detected a few times. The chain combines TRBV25-1 with TRBJ2-7; 7 positions match TRBD2. The CDR3 contains 14 residues. Trimming took 3 bases from V and 3 from J; bases not matched to a gene: 5. Looked up from germline, CDR1 is MGHDK and CDR2 is SYGVNS. As DNA, the CDR3 is TGTGCCAGCAGTGAGTGGGGGGGGGACTACGAGCAGTACTTC. Translating it yields CASSEWGGDYEQYF.

The chain is built from TRBV5-1 and TRBJ2-5; D not resolved. V was shortened by 5 bases and J by 2 bases, with 13 bases between the two germline ends. This CDR3 has 14 residues. The germline gives CDR1 SGHRS, CDR2 YFSETQ. The CDR3 DNA sequence: TGCGCCAGCAGTCGTCTGGCGGCGCAAGAGACCCAGTACTTC. This sequence encodes CASSRLAAQETQYF.

This clone was seen only a few times. The chain is built from TRBV7-8 and TRBJ1-5; D gene ambiguous. The V gene's germline CDR1 is SGHVS and CDR2 FQNEAQ. Trimming took off 5 bases at V and 4 bases at J, with 15 bases between the two ends. The CDR3 runs to 15 residues. CDR3 bases: TGTGCCAGCAGCAGAGGGAGATTCGGGAATCAGCCCCAGCATTTT. It encodes CASSRGRFGNQPQHF.

This clone has just a few counts. This chain joins TRBV29-1 and TRBJ2-5; 7 nucleotides line up with TRBD1. The CDR3 consists of 11 residues. Germline V CDR1 and CDR2: SQVTM, ANQGSEA. Losses at the gene ends were 7 bases for V and 1 base for J; bases not matched to a gene: 0. This chain's CDR3 is CSAGGQETQYF. CDR3 DNA: TGCAGCGCAGGGGGCCAAGAGACCCAGTACTTC.

This sequence joins TRBV7-6 and TRBJ1-6, with 9 bases identical to TRBD1. Germline CDR1 reads SGHVS; CDR2 reads FNYEAQ. The CDR3 is made up of 18 amino acids. The J segment lost 0 bases and the V segment lost 5 bases, leaving 8 bases of the junction unmatched. The CDR3 DNA follows: TGTGCCAGCAGCGGGACAGGGAACCCGAGCTCCTATAATTCACCCCTCCACTTT. Translation gives CASSGTGNPSSYNSPLHF. The full variable domain, in which reference TRBV7-6 and TRBJ1-6 provide the parts outside the CDR3, is GAGVSQSPRYKVTKRGQDVALRCDPISGHVSLYWYRQALGQGPEFLTYFNYEAQQDKSGLPNDRFSAERPEGSISTLTIQRTEQRDSAMYRCASSGTGNPSSYNSPLHFGNGTRLTVT.

The gene calls are TRBV5-1 and TRBJ1-2, with unresolved D. Germline assignment: CDR1 SGHRS and CDR2 YFSETQ. This CDR3 has 14 amino acids. Deletions cut 1 base from V and 0 bases from J, with 7 bases between. The CDR3 loop reads CASSLSTANYGYTF. DNA of the CDR3: TGCGCCAGCAGCTTGAGTACAGCTAACTATGGCTACACCTTC.

The genes are TRBV29-1 and TRBJ2-2; D possibly corresponds to TRBD1 (6 bases). V lost 6 bases to trimming and J lost 5 bases, with 13 bases between them. The CDR3 sequence is 13 residues long. Germline CDR1 and CDR2: SQVTM and ANQGSEA. The chain's CDR3 is CSVDSSQTGELFF. DNA for the CDR3: TGCAGCGTGGACAGTTCACAGACCGGGGAGCTGTTTTTT.

The chain couples TRBV28 to TRBJ2-3; 7 bases fit TRBD2. V dropped 3 bases and J dropped 2; count of bases not matched to a gene: 5. The germline CDR1 and CDR2 sequences are MDHEN and SYDVKM. The CDR3 length is 15 residues. The CDR3 reads CASSLRAGATDTQYF. The CDR3, as DNA: TGTGCCAGCAGTTTGAGGGCGGGAGCCACAGATACGCAGTATTTT.